This passage covers 30 T cell receptor beta chains from one sample sequenced in a study of cytomegalovirus exposure and HLA in healthy donors. Primers: 60 Vbeta forward and 13 Jbeta reverse. Repertoires were generated with immunoSEQ multiplex PCR, while TCRdb's copy carries only in-frame clones and drops some. The profile shows 150,000 to 200,000 clones, roughly four fifths of them singletons. Material for sequencing was PBMCs. The source is a middle-aged man in good health and CMV-seronegative.

The V call is TRBV6-1, the J call TRBJ2-3; D gene unclear. There are 14 residues in the CDR3. V lost 10 bases, J lost 0 bases, and 14 bases lay in between. Germline lookup yields CDR1 MNHNS and CDR2 SASEGT. Here the CDR3 DNA reads TGTGCCACGCTTCTAGACGGGAGCACAGATACGCAGTATTTT. It yields the protein CATLLDGSTDTQYF.

The chain has TRBV19 and TRBJ1-1; 7 nucleotides agree with TRBD1. Per germline, CDR1 LNHDA and CDR2 SQIVND (reference sequence). V dropped 5 bases and J dropped 1; count of bases not matched to a gene: 19. The CDR3 is 19 residues long. CDR3 DNA sequence: TGTGCCAGTAGTTCTATAGCCCCCTCAGGGGGGCAGGGGAACACTGAAGCTTTCTTT. This sequence encodes CASSSIAPSGGQGNTEAFF.

This chain uses TRBV5-1 with TRBJ1-3; 9 nucleotides agree with TRBD1. J gave up 8 bases and V 4 bases, and 4 bases lay outside the gene matches. There are 13 residues in the CDR3. Germline CDR1 reads SGHRS; CDR2 reads YFSETQ. The CDR3: CASSPRQGDTIYF. In DNA, the CDR3 is TGCGCCAGCAGCCCCCGACAGGGGGACACCATATATTTT.

This sequence joins TRBV18 and TRBJ2-3; D is ambiguous. V lost 3 bases, J lost 1 base, and 8 bases lay in between. The CDR3 is made up of 14 amino acids. The germline CDR1 and CDR2 sequences are KGHSH and LQKENI. CDR3: CASSPAERTDTQYF. The CDR3 bases are TGTGCCAGCTCACCCGCGGAGCGCACAGATACGCAGTATTTT.

V usage is TRBV28 and J usage is TRBJ1-5; TRBD1 aligns across 9 bases. The junction had 5 bases not matched to a gene; V was cut back by 3 bases and J by 5 bases. The CDR3 runs to 15 residues. Germline V lookup: CDR1 MDHEN, CDR2 SYDVKM. CDR3 sequence (DNA): TGTGCCAGCAGTTTGGGACAGGGTTTTCATCAGCCCCAGCATTTT. This gives the protein CASSLGQGFHQPQHF.

The sample holds one count of this clone. V usage is TRBV29-1 and J usage is TRBJ1-2; D is ambiguous. This CDR3 contains 11 residues. The V gene lost 5 bases and the J gene lost 5 bases, with 9 bases spanning the gap. Germline V gene lookup returns CDR1 SQVTM and CDR2 ANQGSEA. The CDR3 reads CSVPARYGYTF. CDR3 sequence (DNA): TGCAGCGTTCCTGCCAGGTATGGCTACACCTTC.

The V and J genes are TRBV19 and TRBJ1-1; D is ambiguous. V shed 6 bases and J shed 1 base, with 12 bases lying between them. Germline V gene lookup returns CDR1 LNHDA and CDR2 SQIVND (reference sequence). The CDR3 is 14 amino acids. Written as DNA, the CDR3 is TGTGCCAGTAGGGTAGACACCCAGAACACTGAAGCTTTCTTT. This gives the protein CASRVDTQNTEAFF. Supplemented by reference TRBV19 and TRBJ1-1, the full variable domain reads DGGITQSPKYLFRKEGQNVTLSCEQNLNHDAMYWYRQDPGQGLRLIYYSQIVNDFQKGDIAEGYSVSREKKESFPLTVTSAQKNPTAFYLCASRVDTQNTEAFFGQGTRLTVV.

The chain combines TRBV5-1 with TRBJ2-2, with D perhaps TRBD1 (5 bases). This CDR3 is 16 amino acids long. CDR1 is SGHRS and CDR2 is YFSETQ in the germline V gene. The V and J ends lost 6 bases and 3 bases respectively, with 18 bases between them. Here the CDR3 DNA reads TGCGCCAGCACCTTTCCTGACAGCCATTACACCGGGGAGCTGTTTTTT. The encoded protein is CASTFPDSHYTGELFF.

This clone was seen only a few times. This chain links TRBV18 with TRBJ2-2; 8 bases are shared with TRBD2. This CDR3 comprises 15 residues. With V trimmed by 2 bases and J by 5 bases, 4 bases remained unmatched. The V gene's germline CDR1 is KGHSH and CDR2 LQKENI. CDR3 amino acids: CASSPDVAGTGELFF. The CDR3 nucleotides read TGTGCCAGCTCACCAGACGTAGCGGGGACCGGGGAGCTGTTTTTT.

This chain links TRBV27 with TRBJ1-6; D call uncertain. The CDR3 covers 13 residues. Trimming removed 3 bases from V and 6 bases from J, with 6 bases in between. Per the germline V gene, CDR1 is MNHEY and CDR2 is SMNVEV (reference sequence). CDR3 sequence (DNA): TGTGCCAGCAGTTTGCGGTTTAATTCACCCCTCCACTTT. This translates into CASSLRFNSPLHF.

This chain connects TRBV9 to TRBJ1-2, with a possible D match to TRBD1 (6 bases). The CDR3 contains 14 residues. V was shortened by 0 bases and J by 6 bases, with 12 bases between the two germline ends. From germline, CDR1 is SGDLS and CDR2 YYNGEE. The chain's CDR3 is CASSVVRAGDGYTF. The CDR3 DNA reads as TGTGCCAGCAGCGTAGTGAGGGCAGGGGATGGCTACACCTTC.

The chain links TRBV9 to TRBJ1-3; D is uncertain. The CDR3 spans 14 residues. Germline V gene data show CDR1 as SGDLS and CDR2 as YYNGEE. V lost 4 bases, J lost 7 bases, and 15 bases lay in between. In DNA form, the CDR3 reads TGTGCCAGCAGCAATTCACGAGAAGTGAACACCATATATTTT. Its protein is CASSNSREVNTIYF.

V usage is TRBV27 and J usage is TRBJ2-6; TRBD2 matches 7 bases. This CDR3 is 16 amino acids long. Losses at the gene ends were 2 bases for V and 3 bases for J; bases not matched to a gene: 4. In germline, CDR1 is MNHEY, CDR2 SMNVEV (reference sequence). CDR3 residues: CASSLLGGNGANVLTF. Here the CDR3 DNA reads TGTGCCAGCAGTTTACTCGGGGGGAATGGGGCCAACGTCCTGACTTTC.

This chain connects TRBV27 to TRBJ2-3; TRBD2 is a possible D gene (5 bases). Trimming removed 3 bases at V and 5 bases at J, with 12 bases between. Germline V gene sequence: CDR1 MNHEY, CDR2 SMNVEV (reference sequence). The CDR3 loop spans 14 amino acids. CDR3 sequence reads: CASSLGIEGDTQYF. CDR3 bases: TGTGCCAGCAGTTTGGGAATAGAGGGAGATACGCAGTATTTT.

The rearrangement links TRBV5-1 to TRBJ2-7, with D perhaps TRBD1 (6 bases). This CDR3 region has 14 residues. Trimming removed 0 bases at V and 5 bases at J, with 12 bases between. Germline V CDR1 and CDR2: SGHRS, YFSETQ. In DNA form, the CDR3 reads TGCGCCAGCAGCTTGGCCCAGGGGAGCGACGAGCAGTACTTC. Protein product: CASSLAQGSDEQYF.

V is TRBV5-1 and J is TRBJ2-2; 7 nucleotides line up with TRBD2. The CDR3 is 15 residues long. Unmatched junction bases numbered 9, after V lost 4 bases and J lost 6 bases. Germline V CDR1 and CDR2: SGHRS, YFSETQ. The CDR3, as DNA: TGCGCCAGCAGCGCGGGGACTATCATCGCCGGGGAGCTGTTTTTT. It translates to CASSAGTIIAGELFF.

This chain links TRBV5-1 with TRBJ1-1; 8 nucleotides match TRBD1. Looked up from germline, CDR1 is SGHRS and CDR2 is YFSETQ. V shed 4 bases and J 5 bases; nucleotides not matched to a gene: 7. The CDR3 has 14 amino acids. The CDR3 DNA reads as TGCGCCAGCAGCGCGGACAGGGCGAAAACTGAAGCTTTCTTT. This gives the protein CASSADRAKTEAFF.

This chain joins TRBV9 and TRBJ1-3; D might be TRBD1 (6 bases). The CDR3 has 14 amino acids. Germline V gives CDR1 SGDLS, CDR2 YYNGEE. Trimming shortened V by 3 bases and J by 1 base, and 8 bases separated the two germline ends. The CDR3 loop is CASSDQGSGNTIYF. Here the CDR3 DNA reads TGTGCCAGCAGCGATCAGGGGTCTGGAAACACCATATATTTT.

The chain carries TRBV9 and TRBJ1-4; 8 bases are shared with TRBD1. Germline lookup yields CDR1 SGDLS and CDR2 YYNGEE. This CDR3 contains 15 residues. With V trimmed by 3 bases and J by 1 base, 2 bases remained unmatched. The CDR3 DNA reads TGTGCCAGCAGCGACGACAGGGGAACTAATGAAAAACTGTTTTTT. Encoded protein: CASSDDRGTNEKLFF. The complete variable domain, with remaining parts taken from reference TRBV9 and TRBJ1-4, reads DSGVTQTPKHLITATGQRVTLRCSPRSGDLSVYWYQQSLDQGLQFLIQYYNGEERAKGNILERFSAQQFPDLHSELNLSSLELGDSALYFCASSDDRGTNEKLFFGSGTQLSVL.

This clone was seen more than once but under ten times. This chain joins TRBV28 and TRBJ2-2; possible D gene TRBD2, 6 bases. The CDR3 has 15 amino acids. Trimming stripped 4 bases from V and 7 bases from J, with 16 bases between. Germline assignment: CDR1 MDHEN and CDR2 SYDVKM. CDR3 region: CASSWTMSAGGELFF. The CDR3 coding sequence is TGTGCCAGCAGTTGGACTATGAGCGCCGGCGGGGAGCTGTTTTTT.

V usage is TRBV27 and J usage is TRBJ1-6; D unresolved. The V end was cut by 6 bases, the J end by 0 bases, with 3 bases between. Per the germline V gene, CDR1 is MNHEY and CDR2 is SMNVEV (reference sequence). The CDR3 length is 13 residues. In nucleotides, the CDR3 is TGTGCCAGCAGGTACTCCTATAATTCACCCCTCCACTTT. Protein sequence: CASRYSYNSPLHF.

Here the CDR3 reads CASSENGYEQYV. For the CDR3, the DNA is TGTGCCAGCAGTGAGAACGGGTACGAGCAGTACGTC. V is TRBV6-5 and J is TRBJ2-7, with D uncertain. CDR3 length equals 12 residues. Trimming left V 5 bases short and J 4 bases short, with 9 bases between. Per germline, CDR1 MNHEY and CDR2 SVGAGI.

The J gene is TRBJ2-1, the V gene TRBV7-3; 9 bases are a match to TRBD2. V was clipped by 5 bases and J by 5 bases; unmatched bases: 4. Germline CDR1 SGHTA, CDR2 FQGTGA. The CDR3 consists of 14 residues. The CDR3 loop reads CASSPGLAHNEQFF. The CDR3 nucleotides read TGTGCCAGCAGCCCCGGACTAGCGCACAATGAGCAGTTCTTC.

The V and J genes are TRBV6-5 and TRBJ2-7, with D possibly TRBD1 on 5 matching bases. This CDR3 is 13 amino acids long. CDR1 and CDR2 (germline): MNHEY, SVGAGI. Between the trimmed V and J ends, which lost 2 bases and 1 base, there was a span of 6 bases. Here the CDR3 reads CASSYAGSYEQYV. The CDR3 DNA reads TGTGCCAGCAGTTACGCAGGGTCCTACGAGCAGTACGTC.

The chain carries TRBV30 and TRBJ1-6, with no clear D. The CDR3 sequence is 19 residues long. V was pared by 0 bases and J by 3 bases, with 21 bases between. CDR1 and CDR2 from the germline V gene are GTSNPN and SVGIG (reference sequence). In DNA form, the CDR3 reads TGTGCCTGGAGTGTACCGACCCCGTCGGGGAGGCACTATAATTCACCCCTCCACTTT. This encodes CAWSVPTPSGRHYNSPLHF.

This sequence joins TRBV14 and TRBJ2-7; unclear D gene. Germline CDR1 reads SGHDN; CDR2 reads FVKESK. The CDR3 loop spans 11 amino acids. V was pared by 3 bases and J by 3 bases, with 3 bases between. CDR3 bases: TGTGCCAGCAGCCACTACTACGAGCAGTACTTC. It codes for CASSHYYEQYF.

J is TRBJ1-1 and V is TRBV9, with no clear D. CDR1 and CDR2 from the germline V gene are SGDLS and YYNGEE. Trimming pared 0 bases from V and 1 base from J, leaving 7 bases between. The CDR3 consists of 14 residues. The chain's CDR3 is CASSVANRNTEAFF. CDR3 DNA: TGTGCCAGCAGCGTAGCTAACAGGAACACTGAAGCTTTCTTT.

This chain links TRBV7-3 with TRBJ1-1; D is undetermined. Trimming left V 7 bases short and J 4 bases short, with 13 bases between. The germline V gene encodes CDR1 SGHTA and CDR2 FQGTGA. The CDR3 covers 13 residues. CDR3 coding DNA: TGTGCCAGCACCCCAGGTTTGCGCACTGAAGCTTTCTTT. Its translation is CASTPGLRTEAFF.

This clone was detected only a few times. This chain links TRBV2 with TRBJ1-1; 9 positions agree with TRBD1. CDR3 length: 14 residues. The V and J ends lost 1 base and 7 bases, in that order; junction bases with no gene match: 4. The germline CDR1 and CDR2 sequences are SNHLY and FYNNEI. The chain's CDR3 is CASSEGTGVIEAFF. For the CDR3, the DNA is TGTGCCAGCAGTGAAGGGACAGGGGTTATTGAAGCTTTCTTT.

Only one count was recorded for this clone. The genes are TRBV27 and TRBJ2-7; no firm D call. V dropped 3 bases and J dropped 3 bases, with 6 bases sitting between them. The germline V gene encodes CDR1 MNHEY and CDR2 SMNVEV (reference sequence). This CDR3 has 12 amino acids. CDR3 nucleotides: TGTGCCAGCAGTTTCGGCGGCTACGAGCAGTACTTC. Protein product: CASSFGGYEQYF.